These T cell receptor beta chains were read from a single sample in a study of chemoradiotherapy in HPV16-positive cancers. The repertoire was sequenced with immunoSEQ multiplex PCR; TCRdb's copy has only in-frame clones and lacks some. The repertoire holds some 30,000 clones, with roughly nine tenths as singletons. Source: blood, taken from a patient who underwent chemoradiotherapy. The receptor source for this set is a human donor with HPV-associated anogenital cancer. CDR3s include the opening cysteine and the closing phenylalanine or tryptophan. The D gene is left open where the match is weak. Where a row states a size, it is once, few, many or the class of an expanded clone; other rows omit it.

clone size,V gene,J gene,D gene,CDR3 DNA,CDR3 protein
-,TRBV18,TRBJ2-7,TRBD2,TGTGCCAGCCACCCCTTTAAGACTAGCGGCCACGAGCAGTACTTC,CASHPFKTSGHEQYF
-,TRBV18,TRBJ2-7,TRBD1,TGTGCCAGCTCTCCCGGGACAGGGACCTACGAGCAGTACTTC,CASSPGTGTYEQYF
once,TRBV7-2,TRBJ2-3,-,TGTGCCAGCAACAGAGGACGGGTCACAGATACGCAGTATTTT,CASNRGRVTDTQYF
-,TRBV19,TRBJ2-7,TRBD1,TGTGCCAGTAGTGCCTGGGACAGTTCCTACGAGCAGTACTTC,CASSAWDSSYEQYF
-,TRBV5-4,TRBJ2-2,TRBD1,TGTGCCAGCAGCTTGTACAGGGGGGTGGAGGTGACCGGGGAGCTGTTTTTT,CASSLYRGVEVTGELFF
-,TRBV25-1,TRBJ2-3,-,TGTGCCAGCAGTGAATTTGGACAGGGAGGGAGCACAGATACGCAGTATTTT,CASSEFGQGGSTDTQYF
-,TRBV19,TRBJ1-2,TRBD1,TGTGCCAGTAGTCATCAGACAGGGGGCGCGGGCTACACCTTC,CASSHQTGGAGYTF
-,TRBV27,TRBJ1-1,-,TGTGCCACCAAAATCCAGGGACTGAACACTGAAGCTTTCTTT,CATKIQGLNTEAFF
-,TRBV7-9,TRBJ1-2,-,TGTGCCAGCAGCTTAGCTCTGGGCTATGGCTACACCTTC,CASSLALGYGYTF
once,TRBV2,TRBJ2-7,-,TGTGCCAGCACGCCGGGTTTGGTCCGGAGTGTCTACGAGCAGTACTTC,CASTPGLVRSVYEQYF
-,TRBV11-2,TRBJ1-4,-,TGTGCCAGCAGCTTAGTTGCAGGGAGTAGGACTAATGAAAAACTGTTTTTT,CASSLVAGSRTNEKLFF
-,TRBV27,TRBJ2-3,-,TGTGCCAGCAGTCTCCAGAGGCGGGATACGCAGTATTTT,CASSLQRRDTQYF
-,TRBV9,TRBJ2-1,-,TGTGCCAGCAGCCCTGGGGGGTCCTACAATGAGCAGTTCTTC,CASSPGGSYNEQFF
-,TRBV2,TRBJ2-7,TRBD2,TGTGCCAGCTACTATCCCGGGACTAGCAGGTACGAGCAGTACTTC,CASYYPGTSRYEQYF
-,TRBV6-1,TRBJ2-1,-,TGTGCCAGCAGTGAAGCTGTAGAGGGCTACAATGAGCAGTTCTTC,CASSEAVEGYNEQFF
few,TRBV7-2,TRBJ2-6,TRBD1,TGTGCCAGCGGTCCCGGGACAGGGAAAGGTTCTGGGGCCAACGTCCTGACTTTC,CASGPGTGKGSGANVLTF
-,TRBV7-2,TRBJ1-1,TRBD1,TGTGCCAGCAGCGTCGGGACAGGGGACACTGAAGCTTTCTTT,CASSVGTGDTEAFF
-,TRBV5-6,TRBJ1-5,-,TGTGCCAGCAGCTTAACCGCAGGGACCAATCAGCCCCAGCATTTT,CASSLTAGTNQPQHF
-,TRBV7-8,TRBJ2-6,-,TGTGCCAGCGGCTTCTCTGGGGCCAACGTCCTGACTTTC,CASGFSGANVLTF
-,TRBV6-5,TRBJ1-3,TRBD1,TGTGCCAGCAGTTCAGGGACAGGGGTCAGGGGAAACACCATATATTTT,CASSSGTGVRGNTIYF
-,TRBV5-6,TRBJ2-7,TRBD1,TGTGCCAGCAGCTTGGGTGTGACAGGGCGATACGAGCAGTACTTC,CASSLGVTGRYEQYF
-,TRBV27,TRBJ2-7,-,TGTGCCAGCAGGAGACAGCTCAGGGGCTACGAGCAGTACTTC,CASRRQLRGYEQYF
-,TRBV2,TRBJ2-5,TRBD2,TGTGCCAGCAACGACGGGGGGGCGGAGACCCAGTACTTC,CASNDGGAETQYF
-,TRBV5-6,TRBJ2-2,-,TGTGCCAGCAGCTTGGGGGGGGGCCCGACCGGGGAGCTGTTTTTT,CASSLGGGPTGELFF
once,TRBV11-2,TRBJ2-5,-,TGTGCCAGCAGCTTAGCTCTCCAAGAGACCCAGTACTTC,CASSLALQETQYF
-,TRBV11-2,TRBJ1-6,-,TGTGCCAGCAGATTGGGGCAGTCACCCCTCCACTTT,CASRLGQSPLHF
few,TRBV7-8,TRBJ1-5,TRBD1,TGTGCCAGCAGCTTAGACAGGGGGCCCCAGCATTTT,CASSLDRGPQHF
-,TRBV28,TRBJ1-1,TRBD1,TGTGCCAGCAGCCGAACCGGGACAGGGGTGAACACTGAAGCTTTCTTT,CASSRTGTGVNTEAFF
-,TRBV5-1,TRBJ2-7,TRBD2,TGCGCCAGCGAAGGATCGGAGCGGGGCGAGCAGTACTTC,CASEGSERGEQYF
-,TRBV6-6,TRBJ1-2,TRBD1,TGTGCCAGCAGGAGTACAGGGGAAATCGGCTACACCTTC,CASRSTGEIGYTF
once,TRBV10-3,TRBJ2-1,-,TGTGCCATCGGGAACAGGCTACCGAACAATGAGCAGTTCTTC,CAIGNRLPNNEQFF
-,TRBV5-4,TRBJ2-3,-,TGTGCCAGCAGCACAGGACATCCCACAGATACGCAGTATTTT,CASSTGHPTDTQYF
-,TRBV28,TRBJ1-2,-,TGTGCCAGCACCCCTACAGGTGCCTTTTATGGCTACACCTTC,CASTPTGAFYGYTF
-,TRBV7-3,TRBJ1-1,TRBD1,TGTGCCAGCAGCCCCGAGGGAGGGGGCGATTTAGGCACTGAAGCTTTCTTT,CASSPEGGGDLGTEAFF
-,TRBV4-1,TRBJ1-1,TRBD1,TGCGCCAGCAGCCAAGAACCCAGTGGGACAGTTTTTAACACTGAAGCTTTCTTT,CASSQEPSGTVFNTEAFF
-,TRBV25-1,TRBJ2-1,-,TGTGCCAGCAGTGAATATCCCCCCCGGGACACTCCGAGCGGTGAGCAGTTCTTC,CASSEYPPRDTPSGEQFF
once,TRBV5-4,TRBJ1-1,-,TGTGCCAGCAGCTTGAACAGCTACACTGAAGCTTTCTTT,CASSLNSYTEAFF
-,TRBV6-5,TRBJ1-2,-,TGTGCCAGCAGGCCAGGGACTAACTATGGCTACACCTTC,CASRPGTNYGYTF
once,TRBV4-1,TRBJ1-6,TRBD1,TGCGCCAGCAGCCAAGAGCGACAGGGCCTCTTATCACCCCTCCACTTT,CASSQERQGLLSPLHF
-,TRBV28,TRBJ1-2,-,TGTGCCAGCAGTTTACCCAGGGGACATGGCTACACCTTC,CASSLPRGHGYTF